This T cell receptor beta chain was retrieved from a study of blood T cell repertoires in COVID-19. Study context: Donors in the United States, Italy and Spain gave samples during acute or convalescent COVID-19.

Original analysis: From reference gene primer amplification, estimates of nucleated cell counts were derived. Measured with immunoSEQ multiplex PCR; TCRdb has only the in-frame clones, and not every one. V, J and clone size are those of that table, while D and trimming were read from the DNA. The repertoire holds 230,000 or so clones, with roughly 84% as singletons. Germline V lookup: CDR1 SNHLY, CDR2 FYNNEI. The CDR3 runs 14 residues. J was trimmed by 5 bases and V by 7 bases; bases with no gene match: 9. This TCR came from a man aged 35 to 55 with active or convalescent COVID-19. The sample comprised peripheral blood. The chain combines TRBV2 with TRBJ2-7; the match to TRBD1 covers 9 bases. The CDR3 loop reads CASIPTGGPHEQYF. CDR3 DNA: TGTGCCAGCATCCCAACAGGGGGCCCCCACGAGCAGTACTTC.